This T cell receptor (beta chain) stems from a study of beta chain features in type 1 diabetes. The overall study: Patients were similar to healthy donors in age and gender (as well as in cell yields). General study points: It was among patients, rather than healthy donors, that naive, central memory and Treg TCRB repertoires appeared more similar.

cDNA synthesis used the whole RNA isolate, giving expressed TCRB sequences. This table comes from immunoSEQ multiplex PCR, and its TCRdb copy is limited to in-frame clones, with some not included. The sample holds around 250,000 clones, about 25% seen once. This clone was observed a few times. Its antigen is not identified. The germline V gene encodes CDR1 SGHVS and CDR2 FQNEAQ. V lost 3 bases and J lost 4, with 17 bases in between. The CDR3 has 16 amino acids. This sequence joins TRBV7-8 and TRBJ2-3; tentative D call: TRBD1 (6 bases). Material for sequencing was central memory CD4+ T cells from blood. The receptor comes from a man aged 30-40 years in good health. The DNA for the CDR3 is TGTGCCAGCAGCTTTATGGGCAGGGGAAGTGCAGATACGCAGTATTTT. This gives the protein CASSFMGRGSADTQYF.